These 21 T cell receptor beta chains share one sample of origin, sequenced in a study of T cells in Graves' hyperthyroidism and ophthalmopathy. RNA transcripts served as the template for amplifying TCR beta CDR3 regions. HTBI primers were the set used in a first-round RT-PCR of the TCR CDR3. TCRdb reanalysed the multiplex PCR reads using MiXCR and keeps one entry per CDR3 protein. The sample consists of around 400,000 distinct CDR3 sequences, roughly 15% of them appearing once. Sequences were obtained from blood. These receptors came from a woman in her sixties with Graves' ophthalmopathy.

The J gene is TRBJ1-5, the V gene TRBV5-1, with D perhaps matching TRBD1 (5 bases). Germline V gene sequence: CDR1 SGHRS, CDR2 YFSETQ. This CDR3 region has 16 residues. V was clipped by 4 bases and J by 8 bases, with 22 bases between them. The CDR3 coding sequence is TGCGCCAGCAGCCCCAGCGGGGCGCCGGGCCGGGAGCCCCAGCATTTT. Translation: CASSPSGAPGREPQHF.

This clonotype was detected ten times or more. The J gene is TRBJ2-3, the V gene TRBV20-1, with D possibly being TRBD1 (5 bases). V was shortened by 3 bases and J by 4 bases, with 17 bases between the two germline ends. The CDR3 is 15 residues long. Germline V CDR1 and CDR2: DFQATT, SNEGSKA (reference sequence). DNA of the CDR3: TGCAGTGCTAGGATGCCTACCCAGGGCCCAGATACGCAGTATTTT. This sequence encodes CSARMPTQGPDTQYF.

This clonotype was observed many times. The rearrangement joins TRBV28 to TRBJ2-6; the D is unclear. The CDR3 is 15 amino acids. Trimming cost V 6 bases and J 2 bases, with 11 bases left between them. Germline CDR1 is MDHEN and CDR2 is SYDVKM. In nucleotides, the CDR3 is TGTGCCAGCAGCCAGATAGCCGCTGGGGCCAACGTCCTGACTTTC. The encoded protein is CASSQIAAGANVLTF.

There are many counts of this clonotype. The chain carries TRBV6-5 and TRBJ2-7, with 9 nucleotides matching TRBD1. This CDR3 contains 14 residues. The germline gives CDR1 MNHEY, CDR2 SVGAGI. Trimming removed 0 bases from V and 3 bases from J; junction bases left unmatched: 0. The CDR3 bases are TGTGCCAGCAGTTACTCGGGACAGGGCTACGAGCAGTACTTC. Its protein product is CASSYSGQGYEQYF.

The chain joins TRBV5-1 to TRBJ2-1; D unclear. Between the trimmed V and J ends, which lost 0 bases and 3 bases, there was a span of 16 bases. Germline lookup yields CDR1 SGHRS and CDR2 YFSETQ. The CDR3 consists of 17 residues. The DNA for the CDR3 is TGCGCCAGCAGCTTGGGGTTCCGTCGAGCAGGCTACAATGAGCAGTTCTTC. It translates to CASSLGFRRAGYNEQFF.

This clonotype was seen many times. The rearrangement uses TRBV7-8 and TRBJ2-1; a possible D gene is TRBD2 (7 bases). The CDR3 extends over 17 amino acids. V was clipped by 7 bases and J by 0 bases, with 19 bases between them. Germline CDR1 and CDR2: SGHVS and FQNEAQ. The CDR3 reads CASNPWGRGSSYNEQFF. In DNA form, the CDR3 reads TGTGCCAGCAACCCCTGGGGGCGGGGGAGCTCCTACAATGAGCAGTTCTTC.

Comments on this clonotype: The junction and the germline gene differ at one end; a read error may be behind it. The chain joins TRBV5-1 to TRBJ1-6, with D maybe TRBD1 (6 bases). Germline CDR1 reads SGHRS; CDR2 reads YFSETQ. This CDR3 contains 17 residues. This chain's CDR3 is CASSPGGQSSYNSPLHF. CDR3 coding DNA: TGTGCCAGCAGCCCGGGGGGGCAGAGCTCCTATAATTCACCCCTCCACTTT.

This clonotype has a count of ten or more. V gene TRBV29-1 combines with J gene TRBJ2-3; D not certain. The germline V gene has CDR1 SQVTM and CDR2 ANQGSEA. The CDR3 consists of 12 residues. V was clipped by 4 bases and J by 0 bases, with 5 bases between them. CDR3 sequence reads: CSVVPSTDTQYF. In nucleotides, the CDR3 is TGCAGCGTTGTTCCGAGCACAGATACGCAGTATTTT.

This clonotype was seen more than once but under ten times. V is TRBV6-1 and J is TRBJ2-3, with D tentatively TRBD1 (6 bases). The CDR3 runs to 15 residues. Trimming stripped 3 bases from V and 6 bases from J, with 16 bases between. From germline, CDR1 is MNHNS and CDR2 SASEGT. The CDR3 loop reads CASSESRGRHDTQYF. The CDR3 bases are TGTGCCAGCAGTGAGTCCAGGGGCCGCCACGATACGCAGTATTTT.

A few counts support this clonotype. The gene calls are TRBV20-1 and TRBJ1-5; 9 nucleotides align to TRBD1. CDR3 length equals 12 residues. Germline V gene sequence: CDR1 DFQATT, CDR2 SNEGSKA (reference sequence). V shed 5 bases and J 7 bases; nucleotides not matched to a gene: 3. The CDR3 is CSAGTGQQPQHF. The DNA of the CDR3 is TGCAGTGCTGGGACAGGGCAGCAGCCCCAGCATTTT.

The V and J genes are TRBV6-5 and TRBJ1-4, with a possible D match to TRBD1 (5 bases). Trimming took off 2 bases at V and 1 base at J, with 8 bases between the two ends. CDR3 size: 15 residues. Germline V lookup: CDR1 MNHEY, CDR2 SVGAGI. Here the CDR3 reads CASSYGDGTNEKLFF. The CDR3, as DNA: TGTGCCAGCAGTTACGGGGACGGAACTAATGAAAAACTGTTTTTT.

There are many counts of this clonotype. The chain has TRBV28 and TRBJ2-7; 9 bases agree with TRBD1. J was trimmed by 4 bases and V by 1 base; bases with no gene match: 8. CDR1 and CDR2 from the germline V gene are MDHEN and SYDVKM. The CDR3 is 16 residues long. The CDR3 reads CASSLLGTGPTYEQYF. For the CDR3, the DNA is TGTGCCAGCAGTTTATTAGGGACAGGGCCGACATACGAGCAGTACTTC.

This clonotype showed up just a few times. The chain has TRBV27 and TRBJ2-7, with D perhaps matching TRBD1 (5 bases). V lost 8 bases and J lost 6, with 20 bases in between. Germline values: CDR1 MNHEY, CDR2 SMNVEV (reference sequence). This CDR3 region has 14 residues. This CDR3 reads CASRWAAARGEQYF. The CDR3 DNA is TGTGCCAGCCGCTGGGCCGCAGCAAGGGGCGAGCAGTACTTC.

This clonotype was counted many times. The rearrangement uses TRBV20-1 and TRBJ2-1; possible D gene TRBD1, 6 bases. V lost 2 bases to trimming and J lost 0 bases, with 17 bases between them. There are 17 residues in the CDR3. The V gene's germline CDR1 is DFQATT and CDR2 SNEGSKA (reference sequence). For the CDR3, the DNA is TGCAGTGCTAGATCTTCAGGGGTTATTCTCTCCTACAATGAGCAGTTCTTC. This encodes CSARSSGVILSYNEQFF.

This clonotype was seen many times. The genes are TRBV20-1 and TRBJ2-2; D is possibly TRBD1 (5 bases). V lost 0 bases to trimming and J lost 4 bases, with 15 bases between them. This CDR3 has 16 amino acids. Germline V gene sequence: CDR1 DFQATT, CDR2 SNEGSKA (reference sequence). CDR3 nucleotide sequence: TGCAGTGCTAGAGATATCAGGGTGGCTGGCACCGGGGAGCTGTTTTTT. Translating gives CSARDIRVAGTGELFF.

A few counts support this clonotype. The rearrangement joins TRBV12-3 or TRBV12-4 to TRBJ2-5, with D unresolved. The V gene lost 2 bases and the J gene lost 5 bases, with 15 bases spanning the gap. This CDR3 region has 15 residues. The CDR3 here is CASSLSVKPRETQYF. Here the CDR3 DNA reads TGTGCCAGCAGTTTATCGGTCAAGCCAAGGGAGACCCAGTACTTC.

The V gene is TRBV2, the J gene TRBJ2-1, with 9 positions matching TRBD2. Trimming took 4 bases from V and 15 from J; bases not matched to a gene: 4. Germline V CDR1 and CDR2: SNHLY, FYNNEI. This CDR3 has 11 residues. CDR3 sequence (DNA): TGTGCCAGCAGTGGAGCGGGAGGCGGGTTCTTC. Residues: CASSGAGGGFF.

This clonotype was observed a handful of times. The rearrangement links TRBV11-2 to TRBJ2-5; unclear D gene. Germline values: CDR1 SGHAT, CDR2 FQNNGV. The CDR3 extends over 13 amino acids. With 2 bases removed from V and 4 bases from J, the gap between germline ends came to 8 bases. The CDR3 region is CASSLMWGETQYF. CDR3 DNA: TGTGCCAGCAGCTTAATGTGGGGAGAGACCCAGTACTTC.

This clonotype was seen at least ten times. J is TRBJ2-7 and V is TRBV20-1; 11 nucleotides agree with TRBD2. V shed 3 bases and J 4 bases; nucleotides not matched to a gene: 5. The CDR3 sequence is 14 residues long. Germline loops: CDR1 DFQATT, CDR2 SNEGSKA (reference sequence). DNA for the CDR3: TGCAGTGCTAGCCCTACTAGCGGGAGATACGAGCAGTACTTC. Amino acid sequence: CSASPTSGRYEQYF.

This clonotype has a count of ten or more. CDR3 in amino acids: CASSSVGQAEAFF. CDR3 nucleotide sequence: TGTGCCAGCAGCTCAGTTGGACAGGCTGAAGCTTTCTTT. The V and J genes are TRBV7-3 and TRBJ1-1; TRBD1 matches 7 bases. After removal of 4 bases from V and 6 bases from J, the junction contained 5 bases not matched to a gene. This CDR3 has 13 amino acids. Germline CDR1 SGHTA, CDR2 FQGTGA.

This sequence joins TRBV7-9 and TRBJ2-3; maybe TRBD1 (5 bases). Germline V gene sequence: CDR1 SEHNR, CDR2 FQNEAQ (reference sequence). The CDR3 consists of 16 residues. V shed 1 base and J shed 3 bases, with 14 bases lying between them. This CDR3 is CASSLGTIRATDTQYF. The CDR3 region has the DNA TGTGCCAGCAGCTTAGGGACAATTCGGGCGACAGATACGCAGTATTTT.